The 20 T cell receptor beta chains presented below share a single source sample, sequenced in a study of blood T cell repertoires in COVID-19. Here immunoSEQ multiplex PCR was the method, and the copy in TCRdb shows in-frame clones only, minus some. The data hold 120,000 or so clones, with just under 85% observed a single time. The specimen was peripheral blood. The receptors derive from a woman aged 45-65 years with acute or convalescent COVID-19.

This clone was detected only a few times. The CDR3 protein is CASSQGVGYNEQFF. Here the CDR3 DNA reads TGTGCCAGCAGCCAGGGGGTCGGGTACAATGAGCAGTTCTTC. The V and J genes are TRBV6-4 and TRBJ2-1; TRBD1 matches at 7 bases. CDR1 is MRHNA and CDR2 is SNTAGT in the germline V gene. J lost 4 bases, V lost 6 bases, and 6 bases had no gene match. This CDR3 is built from 14 residues.

V usage is TRBV18 and J usage is TRBJ2-7; 9 nucleotides align to TRBD1. CDR1 KGHSH and CDR2 LQKENI come from the germline V gene. The CDR3 runs 14 residues. V trimming: 5 bases; J trimming: 6 bases; junction bases outside the gene matches: 8. The CDR3: CASSTSGQGGEQYF. The CDR3, as DNA: TGTGCCAGCTCAACCTCGGGACAGGGAGGCGAGCAGTACTTC.

The chain joins TRBV18 to TRBJ2-2; 9 positions agree with TRBD2. CDR1 is KGHSH and CDR2 is LQKENI in the germline V gene. The trim removed 3 bases at V and 0 bases at J, leaving 5 bases unmatched. The CDR3 covers 17 residues. CDR3 in DNA: TGTGCCAGCTCACCCTTAGCGGGGGCCGCGAACACCGGGGAGCTGTTTTTT. Residues: CASSPLAGAANTGELFF.

The chain employs TRBV19 and TRBJ1-2, with 8 positions matching TRBD1. This CDR3 contains 15 residues. V trimming: 5 bases; J trimming: 7 bases; junction bases outside the gene matches: 12. In germline, CDR1 is LNHDA, CDR2 SQIVND (reference sequence). The CDR3: CASSVGQGEGIGYTF. CDR3 nucleotides: TGTGCCAGTAGTGTCGGACAGGGCGAGGGCATTGGCTACACCTTC.

The chain joins TRBV19 to TRBJ2-4; D call uncertain. This CDR3 is 17 amino acids long. V was cut by 1 base and J by 0 bases, with 13 bases left in between. The germline V gene has CDR1 LNHDA and CDR2 SQIVND (reference sequence). Written as DNA, the CDR3 is TGTGCCAGTAGTATAGTACCCGACTCCTCAGCCAAAAACATTCAGTACTTC. Translation gives CASSIVPDSSAKNIQYF.

The gene calls are TRBV19 and TRBJ2-1; weak D call: TRBD2 (5 bases). Deletions cut 5 bases from V and 0 bases from J, with 14 bases between. This CDR3 region has 16 residues. Per the germline V gene, CDR1 is LNHDA and CDR2 is SQIVND (reference sequence). CDR3 DNA: TGTGCCAGTAGTCTAAGCGGAACCTACTCCTACAATGAGCAGTTCTTC. Translated: CASSLSGTYSYNEQFF.

The V and J genes are TRBV10-3 and TRBJ2-7; 7 bases are shared with TRBD1. The germline CDR1 and CDR2 sequences are ENHRY and SYGVKD. Trimming at V came to 5 bases and at J to 4 bases, leaving 8 bases not matched to a gene. CDR3 length equals 14 residues. DNA of the CDR3: TGTGCCATCAGTCAACAGGGGCCTGGATACGAGCAGTACTTC. This translates into CAISQQGPGYEQYF.

The chain couples TRBV29-1 to TRBJ1-1; D is unresolved. This CDR3 has 10 residues. V was clipped by 5 bases and J by 1 base, with 2 bases between them. The germline V gene encodes CDR1 SQVTM and CDR2 ANQGSEA. CDR3 in amino acids: CSVQNTEAFF. CDR3 in DNA: TGCAGCGTTCAGAACACTGAAGCTTTCTTT.

Comments on this clone: Other DNA sequences within the sample encode an identical CDR3. V and J are TRBV5-1 and TRBJ1-1; 7 bases align to TRBD1. The CDR3 loop spans 14 amino acids. Germline assignment: CDR1 SGHRS and CDR2 YFSETQ. V lost 5 bases, J lost 0 bases, and 4 bases stayed unmatched. CDR3 nucleotides: TGCGCCAGCAGTCTCGGACAGGTGAACACTGAAGCTTTCTTT. As protein: CASSLGQVNTEAFF.

The sample holds one count of this clone. The gene calls are TRBV27 and TRBJ2-7, with 11 bases aligning to TRBD1. V trimming: 0 bases; J trimming: 5 bases; junction bases outside the gene matches: 6. Germline V gene data show CDR1 as MNHEY and CDR2 as SMNVEV (reference sequence). The CDR3 loop spans 16 amino acids. CDR3 amino acids: CASSLSRGQGDDEQYF. As DNA, the CDR3 is TGTGCCAGCAGTTTATCGAGGGGACAGGGGGACGACGAGCAGTACTTC.

The gene calls are TRBV4-1 and TRBJ2-2; 9 bases align to TRBD1. V lost 2 bases to trimming and J lost 5 bases; unmatched junction nucleotides: 6. This CDR3 comprises 16 residues. CDR1 is MGHRA, CDR2 YSYEKL, per germline. This CDR3 reads CASSQLQGALTGELFF. CDR3 coding DNA: TGCGCCAGCAGCCAATTACAGGGGGCGCTTACCGGGGAGCTGTTTTTT.

J is TRBJ1-1 and V is TRBV6-6; 9 nucleotides align to TRBD1. Looked up from germline, CDR1 is MNHNY and CDR2 is SVGAGI (reference sequence). This CDR3 has 14 amino acids. V shed 8 bases and J 2 bases; nucleotides not matched to a gene: 6. The CDR3 loop is CASGRTGVNTEAFF. The CDR3 region has the DNA TGTGCCAGCGGTCGGACAGGGGTTAACACTGAAGCTTTCTTT.

This clone was observed a few times. This chain connects TRBV19 to TRBJ1-2; the match to TRBD1 covers 8 bases. V was clipped by 6 bases and J by 6 bases; unmatched bases: 15. Germline V CDR1 and CDR2: LNHDA, SQIVND (reference sequence). This CDR3 is 16 amino acids long. This CDR3 reads CASSTVAGGLRDGYTF. The CDR3 DNA follows: TGTGCCAGTAGCACGGTAGCAGGGGGCTTACGGGATGGCTACACCTTC.

V gene TRBV5-5 combines with J gene TRBJ2-3; 8 positions match TRBD1. This CDR3 region has 14 residues. V was clipped by 2 bases and J by 6 bases; unmatched bases: 5. From germline, CDR1 is SGHKS and CDR2 YYEKEE (reference sequence). The DNA for the CDR3 is TGTGCCAGCAGCTTACCGGGACAGGTGGATACGCAGTATTTT. This encodes CASSLPGQVDTQYF.

The chain joins TRBV5-1 to TRBJ1-2, with 8 positions matching TRBD1. V lost 3 bases and J lost 5; bases outside the gene matches: 6. Germline CDR1 and CDR2: SGHRS and YFSETQ. The CDR3 is made up of 14 amino acids. CDR3: CASSSDRVGYGYTF. CDR3 nucleotide sequence: TGCGCCAGCAGCTCGGACAGGGTCGGGTATGGCTACACCTTC.

V and J are TRBV2 and TRBJ1-2, with no clear D. V dropped 4 bases and J dropped 2 bases, with 8 bases sitting between them. The CDR3 has 13 residues. The germline gives CDR1 SNHLY, CDR2 FYNNEI. DNA of the CDR3: TGTGCCAGCAGTGGCGCCGGGAACTATGGCTACACCTTC. This sequence encodes CASSGAGNYGYTF.

J is TRBJ1-2 and V is TRBV20-1; 8 bases match TRBD1. This CDR3 comprises 13 residues. Germline CDR1 reads DFQATT; CDR2 reads SNEGSKA (reference sequence). The ends lost 3 bases at V and 3 bases at J; junction bases unmatched: 3. CDR3 DNA: TGCAGTGCTAGTGTACAGGGGGACTATGGCTACACCTTC. It translates to CSASVQGDYGYTF.

This chain connects TRBV5-1 to TRBJ1-6, with D maybe TRBD1 (5 bases). This CDR3 region has 14 residues. Germline V gives CDR1 SGHRS, CDR2 YFSETQ. V lost 2 bases to trimming and J lost 8 bases, with 11 bases between them. The CDR3 loop reads CASSLEGEDSPLHF. Here the CDR3 DNA reads TGCGCCAGCAGCTTAGAAGGGGAGGATTCACCCCTCCACTTT.

The chain uses TRBV6-6 and TRBJ1-2; TRBD1 matches at 7 bases. CDR3 size: 13 residues. The ends lost 2 bases at V and 7 bases at J; junction bases unmatched: 4. Germline V gene lookup returns CDR1 MNHNY and CDR2 SVGAGI (reference sequence). CDR3 protein: CASSYGQAFGYTF. CDR3 DNA sequence: TGTGCCAGCAGTTACGGACAGGCGTTTGGCTACACCTTC.

This chain connects TRBV9 to TRBJ1-1; TRBD1 aligns across 7 bases. Germline CDR1 reads SGDLS; CDR2 reads YYNGEE. Trimming cost V 4 bases and J 4 bases; bases outside gene matches: 10. The CDR3 is made up of 15 amino acids. CDR3 region: CASSPLPQGGTEAFF. The DNA for the CDR3 is TGTGCCAGCAGCCCCCTACCTCAGGGGGGCACTGAAGCTTTCTTT. The entire variable domain, with the rest obtained from reference TRBV9 and TRBJ1-1, is as follows: DSGVTQTPKHLITATGQRVTLRCSPRSGDLSVYWYQQSLDQGLQFLIQYYNGEERAKGNILERFSAQQFPDLHSELNLSSLELGDSALYFCASSPLPQGGTEAFFGQGTRLTVV.